These T cell receptor beta chains were read from a single sample in a study of cytomegalovirus exposure and HLA in healthy donors. Some clones are missing from TCRdb's copy, which holds only in-frame ones; the method was immunoSEQ multiplex PCR. This sample's clone table lists about 130,000 clones. Sequencing was done on a sample of PBMCs. These receptors were taken from a man in his forties or fifties in good health and CMV-seronegative. Both conserved end residues are part of each CDR3.

TRBV5-1	CASSLGPYSSYNEQFF
TRBV6-6	CASSPFLQVNEQFF
TRBV6-1	CASSEVTEGTAFF
TRBV5-1	CASSLGEGREQFF
TRBV7-9	CASSQPGQGIHGYTF
TRBV30	CARASGGYTQYF
TRBV11-3	CATKESGLGLGATEQYF
TRBV4-1	CASSPTGTGERETQYF
TRBV6-5	CASRNRELAKNIQYF
TRBV29-1	CSVRLRLAKNIQYF
TRBV5-4	CASSLAQYYGYTF
TRBV9	CASSVHGREGTEQYF
TRBV7-8	CASSLPLIRDNPTDTQYF
TRBV5-1	CASSLDPGYGYTF
TRBV6-1	CAILTLANEQFF
TRBV5-6	CASSYDRSTNEKLFF
TRBV30	CAWRDGLNQPQHF
TRBV11-2	CASSLGRGTGGETQYF
TRBV7-9	CASSFLLSPGLPNTGELFF
TRBV19	CASTPARGGNYGYTF
TRBV5-4	CASSRSSDTQYF
TRBV7-5	CARSLGWEKHNEQFF
TRBV6-6	CASRRTSGGSYEQYF
TRBV27	CASSHRGGDFGELFF
TRBV19	CASKTGTGLLPQHF
TRBV9	CASSVGLAGHSYEQYF
TRBV11-2	CASSPRQGLTEAFF
TRBV10-3	CATRGFGQGTGEQYF
TRBV28	CASRDRGRAGTDTQYF
TRBV9	CASSSGPPDTQYF
TRBV5-1	CASSFSGTGTYEQYF